The 4 T cell receptor beta chains below were found in one sample sequenced in a study of technical replicates of blood from a few donors. The repertoire was sequenced with immunoSEQ multiplex PCR; TCRdb's copy has only in-frame clones and lacks some. The data contain more than 80,000 clones, approximately 95% of them singletons. The sequenced sample was T cells isolated from PBMCs. The origin of the receptors is a human donor in good health.

The chain combines TRBV6-5 with TRBJ2-6, with D unresolved. Germline lookup yields CDR1 MNHEY and CDR2 SVGAGI. Trimming left V 6 bases short and J 0 bases short, with 9 bases between. The CDR3 runs to 15 residues. The CDR3 sequence is CASSRRSSGANVLTF. DNA for the CDR3: TGTGCCAGCAGCAGACGGAGCTCTGGGGCCAACGTCCTGACTTTC.

This clone appeared a single time. The V and J genes are TRBV30 and TRBJ1-1; a possible D gene is TRBD1 (5 bases). Per germline, CDR1 GTSNPN and CDR2 SVGIG (reference sequence). The length of the CDR3 is 11 residues. The CDR3 loop reads CASPWGSEAFF. CDR3 bases: TGTGCTTCCCCCTGGGGCAGTGAAGCTTTCTTT.

The rearrangement joins TRBV5-1 to TRBJ2-7; TRBD1 is a possible D gene (5 bases). Germline V CDR1 and CDR2: SGHRS, YFSETQ. The germline V and J ends were trimmed by 0 bases and 2 bases, with 15 bases remaining between them. The CDR3 contains 16 residues. The CDR3 bases are TGCGCCAGCAGCTTGGTTTGGGGCCGGCGGACCTACGAGCAGTACTTC. It encodes CASSLVWGRRTYEQYF.

The CDR3 loop is CASSIGGTGGEQYF. CDR3 sequence (DNA): TGTGCCAGTAGTATAGGAGGGACAGGCGGCGAGCAGTACTTC. This chain joins TRBV19 and TRBJ2-7; the match to TRBD1 covers 8 bases. V gave up 1 base and J gave up 6 bases; unmatched junction bases: 5. CDR1 is LNHDA and CDR2 is SQIVND in the germline V gene (reference sequence). The CDR3 length is 14 residues.